These 28 T cell receptor beta chains were sequenced from one sample in a study of blood T cell repertoires in COVID-19. The repertoire was sequenced with immunoSEQ multiplex PCR; TCRdb's copy has only in-frame clones and lacks some. Among 180,000 or so clones listed, roughly 87% were seen once. The sequenced sample was PBMCs or T cells enriched from blood (not recorded which). The receptor source for this set is a woman in her thirties or forties with acute COVID-19.

This rearrangement joins TRBV18 to TRBJ2-5; TRBD1 might be the D (5 bases). V lost 1 base and J lost 1, with 10 bases in between. Germline V gives CDR1 KGHSH, CDR2 LQKENI. The CDR3 contains 15 residues. CDR3 in DNA: TGTGCCAGCTCACCACTCAGGCAGGGCCAAGAGACCCAGTACTTC. It encodes CASSPLRQGQETQYF.

CDR3 sequence reads: CASTPPGGYGYTF. In DNA, the CDR3 is TGTGCCAGCACCCCCCCAGGCGGGTATGGCTACACCTTC. This chain links TRBV21-1 with TRBJ1-2. TRBV21-1 counts as a pseudogene. The CDR3 spans 13 residues.

This chain connects TRBV18 to TRBJ2-5, with 10 bases matching TRBD1. The junction had 4 bases not matched to a gene; V was cut back by 6 bases and J by 3 bases. This CDR3 contains 14 residues. Germline V gene sequence: CDR1 KGHSH, CDR2 LQKENI. The CDR3 coding sequence is TGTGCCAGCTCCCGGACAGGGGGGGAAGAGACCCAGTACTTC. This codes for CASSRTGGEETQYF.

The CDR3 loop is CASSPISGTSLTGELFF. In DNA, the CDR3 is TGTGCCAGCTCACCCATCTCCGGGACTAGCTTAACCGGGGAGCTGTTTTTT. The chain uses TRBV18 and TRBJ2-2, with 9 bases aligning to TRBD2. V was pared by 3 bases and J by 5 bases, with 10 bases of the junction left unmatched. The V gene's germline CDR1 is KGHSH and CDR2 LQKENI. CDR3 length: 17 amino acids.

J is TRBJ2-7 and V is TRBV28; 7 positions match TRBD1. The germline V gene encodes CDR1 MDHEN and CDR2 SYDVKM. V trimming: 4 bases; J trimming: 3 bases; junction bases outside the gene matches: 21. The CDR3 covers 19 residues. The CDR3 DNA sequence: TGTGCCAGCAGTTCTCACGACCAGGGGGAAGCATTCCTCCACTACGAGCAGTACTTC. The encoded protein is CASSSHDQGEAFLHYEQYF.

This chain connects TRBV5-6 to TRBJ2-3, with D possibly TRBD1 on 5 matching bases. The CDR3 sequence is 15 residues long. Germline V lookup: CDR1 SGHDT, CDR2 YYEEEE. V dropped 3 bases and J dropped 2 bases, with 13 bases sitting between them. The CDR3 region has the DNA TGTGCCAGCAGCTACCCCAGGGATTCCACAGATACGCAGTATTTT. Amino acid sequence: CASSYPRDSTDTQYF. The whole variable domain, filled in from reference TRBV5-6 and TRBJ2-3, reads DAGVTQSPTHLIKTRGQQVTLRCSPKSGHDTVSWYQQALGQGPQFIFQYYEEEERQRGNFPDRFSGHQFPNYSSELNVNALLLGDSALYLCASSYPRDSTDTQYFGPGTRLTVL.

This chain joins TRBV5-5 and TRBJ2-7; no clear D. The germline V and J ends were trimmed by 2 bases and 3 bases, with 21 bases remaining between them. Germline CDR1 SGHKS, CDR2 YYEKEE (reference sequence). The CDR3 spans 17 residues. CDR3 coding DNA: TGTGCCAGCAGCTTAGCCCCACAGAGTCTCGCAGGCTACGAGCAGTACTTC. This encodes CASSLAPQSLAGYEQYF. The whole variable domain, filled in from reference TRBV5-5 and TRBJ2-7, reads DAGVTQSPTHLIKTRGQQVTLRCSPISGHKSVSWYQQVLGQGPQFIFQYYEKEERGRGNFPDRFSARQFPNYSSELNVNALLLGDSALYLCASSLAPQSLAGYEQYFGPGTRLTVT.

This rearrangement joins TRBV7-9 to TRBJ1-6; D gene unclear. CDR1 SEHNR and CDR2 FQNEAQ come from the germline V gene (reference sequence). The CDR3 contains 13 residues. V lost 3 bases and J lost 6, with 6 bases in between. The CDR3 DNA reads TGTGCCAGCAGCTTTAACATTAATTCACCCCTCCACTTT. Its protein is CASSFNINSPLHF. Based on the CDR3 plus reference TRBV7-9 and TRBJ1-6, the full variable domain is DTGVSQNPRHKITKRGQNVTFRCDPISEHNRLYWYRQTLGQGPEFLTYFQNEAQLEKSRLLSDRFSAERPKGSFSTLEIQRTEQGDSAMYLCASSFNINSPLHFGNGTRLTVT.

The rearrangement joins TRBV6-5 to TRBJ1-2; 7 bases map to TRBD1. Germline V gene lookup returns CDR1 MNHEY and CDR2 SVGAGI. V lost 6 bases to trimming and J lost 7 bases; unmatched junction nucleotides: 11. The length of the CDR3 is 14 residues. The CDR3 DNA reads TGTGCCAGCAGGAAACCGACAGGGACTGGTGGCTACACCTTC. Translation: CASRKPTGTGGYTF.

The chain employs TRBV4-1 and TRBJ2-1; D may be TRBD2 (5 bases). With 1 base removed from V and 9 bases from J, the gap between germline ends came to 13 bases. The CDR3 is 14 amino acids. In germline, CDR1 is MGHRA, CDR2 YSYEKL. In DNA form, the CDR3 reads TGCGCCAGCAGCCAAGTCGGGATGTTGGGTGAGCAGTTCTTC. It translates to CASSQVGMLGEQFF.

This clone was counted between two and nine times. The V and J genes are TRBV11-2 and TRBJ2-1; 9 nucleotides match TRBD2. J lost 0 bases, V lost 5 bases, and 14 bases had no gene match. Germline V gene sequence: CDR1 SGHAT, CDR2 FQNNGV. The length of the CDR3 is 19 residues. The DNA of the CDR3 is TGTGCCAGCAGCATCCAAGCGGGGGGCCCTTTCAGCTCCTACAATGAGCAGTTCTTC. Its translation is CASSIQAGGPFSSYNEQFF.

The chain couples TRBV19 to TRBJ2-2, with TRBD2 matching 9 bases. Germline V gene data show CDR1 as LNHDA and CDR2 as SQIVND (reference sequence). The CDR3 spans 16 residues. Unmatched junction bases numbered 6, after V lost 1 base and J lost 6 bases. The CDR3 DNA reads TGTGCCAGTAGTATAGTACTAGCGGGCGCATCCGGGGAGCTGTTTTTT. This gives the protein CASSIVLAGASGELFF. Complete variable domain (other parts from reference TRBV19 and TRBJ2-2): DGGITQSPKYLFRKEGQNVTLSCEQNLNHDAMYWYRQDPGQGLRLIYYSQIVNDFQKGDIAEGYSVSREKKESFPLTVTSAQKNPTAFYLCASSIVLAGASGELFFGEGSRLTVL.

The J gene is TRBJ2-7, the V gene TRBV19; 9 bases are shared with TRBD2. The CDR3 runs 14 residues. CDR1 LNHDA and CDR2 SQIVND come from the germline V gene (reference sequence). V was pared by 7 bases and J by 5 bases, with 9 bases of the junction left unmatched. In DNA, the CDR3 is TGTGCCAGTAAAAGGAGACTAGCGGCCGACGAGCAGTACTTC. Translated, it gives CASKRRLAADEQYF.

The chain has TRBV10-3 and TRBJ1-4, with D unresolved. Looked up from germline, CDR1 is ENHRY and CDR2 is SYGVKD. Trimming took off 3 bases at V and 4 bases at J, with 6 bases between the two ends. The CDR3 covers 13 residues. The CDR3 sequence is CAISDRGNEKLFF. In DNA form, the CDR3 reads TGTGCCATCAGTGACCGAGGTAATGAAAAACTGTTTTTT.

The V and J genes are TRBV4-1 and TRBJ1-6, with TRBD1 as a possible D gene (5 bases). The CDR3 sequence is 20 residues long. Trimming shortened V by 4 bases and J by 5 bases, and 27 bases separated the two germline ends. Germline V gene data show CDR1 as MGHRA and CDR2 as YSYEKL. The CDR3 sequence: CASSRRIWQGGSADNSPLHF. The CDR3 coding sequence is TGCGCCAGCAGCCGACGGATTTGGCAGGGAGGTTCGGCCGATAATTCACCCCTCCACTTT.

The chain has TRBV11-2 and TRBJ2-7; 7 bases line up with TRBD2. V shed 0 bases and J 0 bases; nucleotides not matched to a gene: 2. Germline-derived CDR1 and CDR2 are SGHAT and FQNNGV. The CDR3 spans 15 residues. The chain's CDR3 is CASSLDGGGSYEQYF. The CDR3 DNA reads TGTGCCAGCAGCTTAGATGGGGGGGGCTCCTACGAGCAGTACTTC. Variable domain in full (rest from reference TRBV11-2 and TRBJ2-7): EAGVAQSPRYKIIEKRQSVAFWCNPISGHATLYWYQQILGQGPKLLIQFQNNGVVDDSQLPKDRFSAERLKGVDSTLKIQPAKLEDSAVYLCASSLDGGGSYEQYFGPGTRLTVT.

This chain uses TRBV6-6 with TRBJ2-5; no definite D call. This CDR3 contains 12 residues. Deletions cut 8 bases from V and 5 bases from J, with 12 bases between. CDR1 MNHNY and CDR2 SVGAGI come from the germline V gene (reference sequence). The chain's CDR3 is CASSKQWETQYF. In DNA form, the CDR3 reads TGTGCCAGCTCCAAACAGTGGGAGACCCAGTACTTC.

This clone appeared a single time. The chain has TRBV4-3 and TRBJ2-1; D call uncertain. The CDR3 spans 13 residues. The germline V and J ends were trimmed by 1 base and 8 bases, with 9 bases remaining between them. CDR1 LGHNA and CDR2 YSLEER come from the germline V gene. The CDR3 is CASSQGPSDEQFF. CDR3 in DNA: TGCGCCAGCAGCCAAGGTCCGTCCGATGAGCAGTTCTTC.

The chain links TRBV30 to TRBJ2-3, with 8 bases identical to TRBD1. Trimming removed 3 bases from V and 5 bases from J; junction bases left unmatched: 4. In germline, CDR1 is GTSNPN, CDR2 SVGIG (reference sequence). CDR3 length: 13 residues. In nucleotides, the CDR3 is TGTGCCTGGAGCAGGGGGCAATTAGATACGCAGTATTTT. Its protein product is CAWSRGQLDTQYF.

This chain uses TRBV10-1 with TRBJ2-7; 10 bases line up with TRBD1. Germline assignment: CDR1 WNHNN and CDR2 SYGVQD (reference sequence). V lost 6 bases to trimming and J lost 3 bases; unmatched junction nucleotides: 8. CDR3 size: 15 residues. The CDR3 loop reads CASRAPGQGIYEQYF. CDR3 coding DNA: TGCGCCAGCAGGGCTCCGGGACAGGGGATCTACGAGCAGTACTTC.

The chain recombines TRBV4-2 with TRBJ2-1, with TRBD2 identical over 9 bases. The CDR3 is 15 residues long. V trimming: 1 base; J trimming: 8 bases; junction bases outside the gene matches: 6. Germline loops: CDR1 LGHNA, CDR2 YNFKEQ. CDR3 protein: CASSQVAGVVDEQFF. The DNA of the CDR3 is TGTGCCAGCAGCCAAGTAGCGGGAGTGGTTGATGAGCAGTTCTTC.

The genes are TRBV11-3 and TRBJ1-4; D is uncertain. V lost 1 base to trimming and J lost 0 bases, with 9 bases between them. The germline V gene encodes CDR1 SGHNT and CDR2 YENEEA. This CDR3 contains 16 residues. The CDR3 loop reads CASSLVSRSTNEKLFF. In DNA form, the CDR3 reads TGTGCCAGCAGCTTAGTGTCCCGGTCAACTAATGAAAAACTGTTTTTT.

This clone was observed a single time. The rearrangement joins TRBV7-2 to TRBJ2-7; 8 bases align to TRBD1. Germline values: CDR1 SGHTA, CDR2 FQGNSA. This CDR3 has 15 residues. V was clipped by 5 bases and J by 5 bases; unmatched bases: 11. The CDR3 coding sequence is TGTGCCAGCAGCCATTTGGACAGGGCCAGGGACGAGCAGTACTTC. Translating it yields CASSHLDRARDEQYF.

The chain is built from TRBV29-1 and TRBJ1-3; possibly TRBD1 for D (6 bases). Per germline, CDR1 SQVTM and CDR2 ANQGSEA. The V and J ends lost 6 bases and 4 bases respectively, with 16 bases between them. This CDR3 has 14 amino acids. The CDR3: CSVKAGARGNTIYF. In DNA form, the CDR3 reads TGCAGCGTAAAGGCAGGGGCGCGAGGAAACACCATATATTTT.

A few counts support this clone. The chain has TRBV7-9 and TRBJ2-3; 7 bases agree with TRBD2. From germline, CDR1 is SEHNR and CDR2 FQNEAQ (reference sequence). CDR3 length: 15 amino acids. Germline trimming cut 1 base from V and 3 bases from J; bases unmatched to any gene: 4. CDR3 nucleotide sequence: TGTGCCAGCAGCTTAGTGGGAGGGGTTACAGATACGCAGTATTTT. Protein: CASSLVGGVTDTQYF.

The chain employs TRBV9 and TRBJ2-3, with TRBD2 identical over 8 bases. The J segment lost 4 bases and the V segment lost 4 bases, leaving 8 bases of the junction unmatched. The CDR3 covers 15 residues. CDR1 is SGDLS and CDR2 is YYNGEE in the germline V gene. This CDR3 reads CASSPRGGGADTQYF. The CDR3 nucleotides read TGTGCCAGCAGCCCTCGGGGGGGCGGGGCAGATACGCAGTATTTT.

The chain carries TRBV9 and TRBJ2-3; the D is unclear. The CDR3 length is 13 residues. Germline V CDR1 and CDR2: SGDLS, YYNGEE. V shed 4 bases and J shed 5 bases, with 11 bases lying between them. As DNA, the CDR3 is TGTGCCAGCAGCACCCTTACCGGAGATACGCAGTATTTT. Its translation: CASSTLTGDTQYF. The full variable domain, its missing parts supplied by reference TRBV9 and TRBJ2-3, is DSGVTQTPKHLITATGQRVTLRCSPRSGDLSVYWYQQSLDQGLQFLIQYYNGEERAKGNILERFSAQQFPDLHSELNLSSLELGDSALYFCASSTLTGDTQYFGPGTRLTVL.

The rearrangement links TRBV4-3 to TRBJ2-5; the match to TRBD1 covers 7 bases. CDR1 LGHNA and CDR2 YSLEER come from the germline V gene. The CDR3 totals 18 residues. The trim removed 2 bases at V and 1 base at J, leaving 13 bases unmatched. CDR3 DNA sequence: TGCGCCAGCAGCCAAAGGGCTTGGACGGGACAGACCCAAGAGACCCAGTACTTC. Translated: CASSQRAWTGQTQETQYF.